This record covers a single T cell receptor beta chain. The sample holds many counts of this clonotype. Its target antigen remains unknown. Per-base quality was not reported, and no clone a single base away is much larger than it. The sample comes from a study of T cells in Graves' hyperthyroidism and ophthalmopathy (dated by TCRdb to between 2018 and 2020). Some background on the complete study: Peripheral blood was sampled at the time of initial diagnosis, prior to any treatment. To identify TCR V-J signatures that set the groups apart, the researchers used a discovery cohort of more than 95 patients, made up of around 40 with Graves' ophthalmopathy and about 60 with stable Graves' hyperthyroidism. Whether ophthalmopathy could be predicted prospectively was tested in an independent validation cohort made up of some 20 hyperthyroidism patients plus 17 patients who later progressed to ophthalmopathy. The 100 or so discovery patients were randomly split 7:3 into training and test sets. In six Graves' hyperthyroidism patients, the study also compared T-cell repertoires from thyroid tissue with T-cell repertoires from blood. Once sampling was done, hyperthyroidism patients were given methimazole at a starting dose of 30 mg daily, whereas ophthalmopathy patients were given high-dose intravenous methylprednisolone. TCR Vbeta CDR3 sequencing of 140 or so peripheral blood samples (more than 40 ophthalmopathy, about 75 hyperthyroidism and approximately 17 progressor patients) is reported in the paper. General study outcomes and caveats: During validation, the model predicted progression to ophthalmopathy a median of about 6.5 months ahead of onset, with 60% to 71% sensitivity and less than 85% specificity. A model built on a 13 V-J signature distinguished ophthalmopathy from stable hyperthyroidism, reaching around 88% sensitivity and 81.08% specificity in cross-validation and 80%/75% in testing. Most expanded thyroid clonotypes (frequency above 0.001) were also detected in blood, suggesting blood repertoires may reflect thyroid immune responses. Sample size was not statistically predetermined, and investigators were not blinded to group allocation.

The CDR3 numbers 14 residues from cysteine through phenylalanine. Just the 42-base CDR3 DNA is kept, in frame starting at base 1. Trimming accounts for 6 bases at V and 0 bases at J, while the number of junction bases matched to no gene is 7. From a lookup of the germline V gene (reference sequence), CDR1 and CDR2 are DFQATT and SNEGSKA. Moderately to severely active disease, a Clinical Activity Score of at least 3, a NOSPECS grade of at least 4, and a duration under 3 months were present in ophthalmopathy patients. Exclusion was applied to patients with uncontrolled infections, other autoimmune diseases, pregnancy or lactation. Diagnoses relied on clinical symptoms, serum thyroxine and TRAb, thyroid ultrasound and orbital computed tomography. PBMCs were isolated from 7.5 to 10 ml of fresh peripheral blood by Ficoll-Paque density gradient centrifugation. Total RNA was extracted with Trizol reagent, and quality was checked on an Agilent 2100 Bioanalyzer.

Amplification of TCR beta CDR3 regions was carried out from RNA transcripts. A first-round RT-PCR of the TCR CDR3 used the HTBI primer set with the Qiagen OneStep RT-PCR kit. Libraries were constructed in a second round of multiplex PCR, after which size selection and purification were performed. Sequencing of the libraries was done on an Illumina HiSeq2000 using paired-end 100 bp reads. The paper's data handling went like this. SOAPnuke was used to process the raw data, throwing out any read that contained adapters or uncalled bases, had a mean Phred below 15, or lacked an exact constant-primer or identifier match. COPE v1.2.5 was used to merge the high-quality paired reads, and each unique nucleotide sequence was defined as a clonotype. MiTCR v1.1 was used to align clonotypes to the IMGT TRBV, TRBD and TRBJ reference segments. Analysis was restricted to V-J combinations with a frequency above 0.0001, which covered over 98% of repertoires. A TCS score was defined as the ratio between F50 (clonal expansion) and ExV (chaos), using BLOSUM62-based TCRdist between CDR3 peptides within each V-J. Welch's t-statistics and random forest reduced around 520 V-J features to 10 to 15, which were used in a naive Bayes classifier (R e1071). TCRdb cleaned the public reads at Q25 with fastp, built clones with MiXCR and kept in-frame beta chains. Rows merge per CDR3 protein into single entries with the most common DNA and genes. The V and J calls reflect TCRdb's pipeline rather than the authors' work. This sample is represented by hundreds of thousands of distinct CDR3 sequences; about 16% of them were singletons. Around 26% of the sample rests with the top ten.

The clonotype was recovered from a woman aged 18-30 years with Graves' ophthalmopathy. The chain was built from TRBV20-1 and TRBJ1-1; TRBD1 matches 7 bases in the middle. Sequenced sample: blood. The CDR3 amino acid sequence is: CSAQLGQLNTEAFF. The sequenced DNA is TGCAGTGCCCAACTGGGACAGTTGAACACTGAAGCTTTCTTT.